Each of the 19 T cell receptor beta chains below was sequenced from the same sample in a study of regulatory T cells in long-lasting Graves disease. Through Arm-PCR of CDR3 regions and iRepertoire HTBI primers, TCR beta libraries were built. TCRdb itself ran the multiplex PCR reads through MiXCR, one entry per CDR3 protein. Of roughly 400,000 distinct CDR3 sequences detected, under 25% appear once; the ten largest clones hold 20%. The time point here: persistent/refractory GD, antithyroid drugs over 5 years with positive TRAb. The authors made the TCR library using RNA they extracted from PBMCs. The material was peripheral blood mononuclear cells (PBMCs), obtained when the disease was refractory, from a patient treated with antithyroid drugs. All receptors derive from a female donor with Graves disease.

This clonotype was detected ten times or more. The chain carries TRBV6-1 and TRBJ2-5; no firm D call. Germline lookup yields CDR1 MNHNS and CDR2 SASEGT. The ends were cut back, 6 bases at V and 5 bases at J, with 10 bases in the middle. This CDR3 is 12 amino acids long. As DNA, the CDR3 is TGTGCCAGCAGCTCCTCTGAGGAGACCCAGTACTTC. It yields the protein CASSSSEETQYF.

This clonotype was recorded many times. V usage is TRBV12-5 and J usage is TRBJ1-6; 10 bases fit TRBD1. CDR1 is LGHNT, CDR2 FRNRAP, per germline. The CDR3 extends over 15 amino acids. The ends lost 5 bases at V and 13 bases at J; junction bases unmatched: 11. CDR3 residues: CASGLAGTGAFPLHF. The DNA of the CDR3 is TGTGCTAGTGGTCTCGCCGGGACAGGGGCCTTCCCCCTCCACTTT.

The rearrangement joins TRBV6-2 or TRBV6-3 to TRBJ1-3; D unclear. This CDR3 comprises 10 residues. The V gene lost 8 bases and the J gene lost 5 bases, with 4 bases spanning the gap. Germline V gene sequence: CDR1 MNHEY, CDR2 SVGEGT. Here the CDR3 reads CASYRNTIYF. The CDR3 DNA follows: TGTGCCAGCTACAGAAACACCATATATTTT.

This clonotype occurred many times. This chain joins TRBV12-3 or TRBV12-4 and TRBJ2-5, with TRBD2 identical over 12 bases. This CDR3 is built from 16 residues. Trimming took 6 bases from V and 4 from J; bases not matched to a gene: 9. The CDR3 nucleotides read TGTGCCAGCAGCTTGAAGACTAGCGGGAGCAGAGAGACCCAGTACTTC. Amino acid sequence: CASSLKTSGSRETQYF.

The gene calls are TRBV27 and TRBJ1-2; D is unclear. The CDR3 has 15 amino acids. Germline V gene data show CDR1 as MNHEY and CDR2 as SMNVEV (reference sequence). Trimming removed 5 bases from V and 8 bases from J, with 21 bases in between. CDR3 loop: CASSPQQLTGGGYTF. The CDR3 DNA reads TGTGCCAGCAGTCCACAACAACTCACCGGAGGGGGCTACACCTTC.

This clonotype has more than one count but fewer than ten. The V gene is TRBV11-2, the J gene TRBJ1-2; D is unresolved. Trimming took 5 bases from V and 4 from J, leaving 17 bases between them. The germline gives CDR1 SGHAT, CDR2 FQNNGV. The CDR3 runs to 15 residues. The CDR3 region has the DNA TGTGCCAGCAGCGTCGGGCATCCTACCGTCTATGGCTACACCTTC. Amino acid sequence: CASSVGHPTVYGYTF. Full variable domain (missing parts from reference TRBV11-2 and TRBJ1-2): EAGVAQSPRYKIIEKRQSVAFWCNPISGHATLYWYQQILGQGPKLLIQFQNNGVVDDSQLPKDRFSAERLKGVDSTLKIQPAKLEDSAVYLCASSVGHPTVYGYTFGSGTRLTVV.

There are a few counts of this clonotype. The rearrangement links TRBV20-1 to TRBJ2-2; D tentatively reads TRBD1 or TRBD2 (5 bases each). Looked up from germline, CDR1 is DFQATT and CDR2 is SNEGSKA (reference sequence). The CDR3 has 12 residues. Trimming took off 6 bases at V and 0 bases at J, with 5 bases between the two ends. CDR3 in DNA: TGCAGTGCGGGGGCGAACACCGGGGAGCTGTTTTTT. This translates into CSAGANTGELFF.

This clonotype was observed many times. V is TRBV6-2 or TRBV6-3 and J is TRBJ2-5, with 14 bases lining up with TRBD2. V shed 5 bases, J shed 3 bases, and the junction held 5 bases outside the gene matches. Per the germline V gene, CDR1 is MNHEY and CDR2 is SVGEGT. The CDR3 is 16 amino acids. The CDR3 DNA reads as TGTGCCAGCAGTCTCGGACTAGCGGGAGGTAAAGAGACCCAGTACTTC. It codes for CASSLGLAGGKETQYF.

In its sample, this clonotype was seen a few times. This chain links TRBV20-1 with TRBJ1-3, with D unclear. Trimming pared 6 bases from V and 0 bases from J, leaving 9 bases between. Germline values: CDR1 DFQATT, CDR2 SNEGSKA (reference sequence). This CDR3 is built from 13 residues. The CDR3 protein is CSAGRVSGNTIYF. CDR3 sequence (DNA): TGCAGTGCCGGGAGAGTCTCTGGAAACACCATATATTTT.

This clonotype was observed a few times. The CDR3 DNA sequence: TGTGCCAGCACAGATCGTACTCTCCACTATGGCTACACCTTC. Residues: CASTDRTLHYGYTF. V is TRBV7-9 and J is TRBJ1-2; D not certain. Germline lookup yields CDR1 SEHNR and CDR2 FQNEAQ (reference sequence). V was cut by 7 bases and J by 3 bases, with 15 bases left in between. The CDR3 length is 14 residues.

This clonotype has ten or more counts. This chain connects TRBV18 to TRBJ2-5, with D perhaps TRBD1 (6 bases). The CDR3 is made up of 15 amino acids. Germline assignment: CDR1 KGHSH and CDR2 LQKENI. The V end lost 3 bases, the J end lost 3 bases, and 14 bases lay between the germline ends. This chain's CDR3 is CASSPRTDSKETQYF. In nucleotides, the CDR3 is TGTGCCAGCTCACCTAGAACGGACAGCAAAGAGACCCAGTACTTC. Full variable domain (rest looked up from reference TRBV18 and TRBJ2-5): NAGVMQNPRHLVRRRGQEARLRCSPMKGHSHVYWYRQLPEEGLKFMVYLQKENIIDESGMPKERFSAEFPKEGPSILRIQQVVRGDSAAYFCASSPRTDSKETQYFGPGTRLLVL.

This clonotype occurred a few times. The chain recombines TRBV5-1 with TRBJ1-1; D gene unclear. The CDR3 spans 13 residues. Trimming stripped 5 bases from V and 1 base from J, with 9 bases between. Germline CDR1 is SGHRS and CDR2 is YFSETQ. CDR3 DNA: TGCGCCAGCAGGTCCAGGCAGAACACTGAAGCTTTCTTT. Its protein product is CASRSRQNTEAFF.

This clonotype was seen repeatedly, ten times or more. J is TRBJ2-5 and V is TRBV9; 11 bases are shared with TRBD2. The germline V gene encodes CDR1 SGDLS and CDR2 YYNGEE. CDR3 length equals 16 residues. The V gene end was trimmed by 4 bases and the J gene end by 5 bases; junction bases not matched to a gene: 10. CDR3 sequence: CASSSGTSGGGETQYF. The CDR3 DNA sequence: TGTGCCAGCAGCTCTGGGACTAGCGGAGGGGGTGAGACCCAGTACTTC.

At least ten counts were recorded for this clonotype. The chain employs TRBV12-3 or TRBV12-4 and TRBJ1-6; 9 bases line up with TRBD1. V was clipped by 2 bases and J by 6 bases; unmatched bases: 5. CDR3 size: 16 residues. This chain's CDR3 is CASSLSDRGFNSPLHF. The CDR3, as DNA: TGTGCCAGCAGTTTATCGGACAGGGGATTTAATTCACCCCTCCACTTT.

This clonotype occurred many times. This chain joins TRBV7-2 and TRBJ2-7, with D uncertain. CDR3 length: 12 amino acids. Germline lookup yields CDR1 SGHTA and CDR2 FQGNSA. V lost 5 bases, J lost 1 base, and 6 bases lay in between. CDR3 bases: TGTGCCAGCAGCCGGTTTTCCTACGAGCAGTACTTC. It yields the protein CASSRFSYEQYF.

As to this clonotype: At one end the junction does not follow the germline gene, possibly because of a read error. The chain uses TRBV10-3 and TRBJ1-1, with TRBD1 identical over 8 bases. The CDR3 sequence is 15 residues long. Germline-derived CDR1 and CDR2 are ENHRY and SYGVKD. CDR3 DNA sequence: TGTGCCACCAGTGTCGGGACAGGAGCGAACACTGAAGCTTTCTTT. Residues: CATSVGTGANTEAFF.

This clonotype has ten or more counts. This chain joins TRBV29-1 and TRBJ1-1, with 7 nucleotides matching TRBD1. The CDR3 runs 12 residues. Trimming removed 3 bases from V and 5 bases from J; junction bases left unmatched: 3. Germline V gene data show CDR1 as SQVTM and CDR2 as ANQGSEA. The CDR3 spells CSVDQGGTEAFF. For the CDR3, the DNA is TGCAGCGTTGATCAGGGGGGGACTGAAGCTTTCTTT.

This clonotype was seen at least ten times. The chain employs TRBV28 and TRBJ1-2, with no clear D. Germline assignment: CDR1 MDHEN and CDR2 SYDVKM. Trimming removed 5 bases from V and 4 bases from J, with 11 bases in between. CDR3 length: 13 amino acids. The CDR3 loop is CASSPAPIYGYTF. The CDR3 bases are TGTGCCAGCAGTCCCGCCCCAATCTATGGCTACACCTTC.

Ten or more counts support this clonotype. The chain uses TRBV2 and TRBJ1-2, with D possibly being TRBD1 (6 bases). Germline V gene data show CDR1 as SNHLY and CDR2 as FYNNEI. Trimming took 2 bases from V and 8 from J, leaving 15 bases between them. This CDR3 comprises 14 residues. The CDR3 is CASSEFGTSEGYTF. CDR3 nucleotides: TGTGCCAGCAGTGAATTCGGGACAAGTGAGGGCTACACCTTC.